The 6 T cell receptor beta chains presented below share a single source sample, sequenced in a study of cytomegalovirus exposure and HLA in healthy donors. The PCR used 60 Vbeta and 13 Jbeta primers. Data came from immunoSEQ multiplex PCR; TCRdb stores just in-frame clones and leaves some out. The table has 150,000 to 200,000 clones, approximately 86% seen once. Sequencing was done on a sample of PBMCs. These receptors were collected from a woman under 30 in good health and CMV-seronegative.

CDR3 coding DNA: TGTGCCAGCAGTGAATACTGGACAGGGGCAGGGGGCTACACCTTC. Translating gives CASSEYWTGAGGYTF. The chain joins TRBV6-1 to TRBJ1-2, with 9 bases identical to TRBD1. Germline V gene data show CDR1 as MNHNS and CDR2 as SASEGT. Trimming took 2 bases from V and 8 from J; bases not matched to a gene: 9. The CDR3 has 15 residues.

V is TRBV5-1 and J is TRBJ1-4, with D tentatively TRBD1 (6 bases). Per germline, CDR1 SGHRS and CDR2 YFSETQ. Trimming cost V 4 bases and J 2 bases, with 12 bases left between them. This CDR3 contains 15 residues. The DNA for the CDR3 is TGCGCCAGCAGCCTACAGGGTAGGACTAATGAAAAACTGTTTTTT. It encodes CASSLQGRTNEKLFF.

This chain uses TRBV4-1 with TRBJ2-5, with 9 bases that match TRBD1. Germline CDR1 reads MGHRA; CDR2 reads YSYEKL. This CDR3 spans 22 amino acids. With 5 bases clipped from V and 5 bases from J, the junction kept 30 bases outside the gene matches. DNA for the CDR3: TGCGCCAGCAGCTTCCGGACAGGGGAGACTTTACCCACGGCCCTTCCTCGGGAGACCCAGTACTTC. Translating gives CASSFRTGETLPTALPRETQYF.

The V call is TRBV19, the J call TRBJ2-2, with 7 bases lining up with TRBD2. Germline V gives CDR1 LNHDA, CDR2 SQIVND (reference sequence). V trimming: 3 bases; J trimming: 5 bases; junction bases outside the gene matches: 9. This CDR3 region has 16 residues. The CDR3 sequence is CASSILTSSGTGELFF. CDR3 sequence (DNA): TGTGCCAGTAGTATCCTGACTAGCTCGGGGACCGGGGAGCTGTTTTTT.

The rearrangement joins TRBV7-8 to TRBJ2-1; 9 nucleotides match TRBD2. Per the germline V gene, CDR1 is SGHVS and CDR2 is FQNEAQ. V shed 2 bases and J 2 bases; nucleotides not matched to a gene: 10. This CDR3 is built from 18 residues. The CDR3 sequence is CASSLTNGASGAYNEQFF. For the CDR3, the DNA is TGTGCCAGCAGCTTAACTAACGGCGCTAGCGGGGCCTACAATGAGCAGTTCTTC.

The J gene is TRBJ2-7, the V gene TRBV5-6, with D hard to call. V lost 5 bases and J 0 bases, leaving 12 bases between the germline ends. From germline, CDR1 is SGHDT and CDR2 YYEEEE. This CDR3 spans 14 amino acids. This CDR3 reads CASSPPWSSYEQYF. DNA for the CDR3: TGTGCCAGCAGTCCTCCATGGAGCTCCTACGAGCAGTACTTC.